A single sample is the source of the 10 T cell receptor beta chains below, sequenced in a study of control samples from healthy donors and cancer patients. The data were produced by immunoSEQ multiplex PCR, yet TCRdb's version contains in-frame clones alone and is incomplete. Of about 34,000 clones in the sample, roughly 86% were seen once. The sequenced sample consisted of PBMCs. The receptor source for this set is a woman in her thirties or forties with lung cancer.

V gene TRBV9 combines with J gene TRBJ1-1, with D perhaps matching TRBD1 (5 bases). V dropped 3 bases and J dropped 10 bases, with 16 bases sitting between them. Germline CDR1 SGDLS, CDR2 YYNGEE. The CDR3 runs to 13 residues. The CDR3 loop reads CASSATSGTGAFF. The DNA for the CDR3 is TGTGCCAGCAGCGCAACTTCCGGGACGGGAGCTTTCTTT.

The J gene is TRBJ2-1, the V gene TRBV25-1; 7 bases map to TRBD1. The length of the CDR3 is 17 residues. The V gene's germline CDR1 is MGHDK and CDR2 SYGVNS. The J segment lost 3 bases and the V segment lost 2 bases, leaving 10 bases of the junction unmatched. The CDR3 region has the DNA TGTGCCAGCAGTGAAAGGCAGGGGGACAGCTTCTACAATGAGCAGTTCTTC. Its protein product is CASSERQGDSFYNEQFF.

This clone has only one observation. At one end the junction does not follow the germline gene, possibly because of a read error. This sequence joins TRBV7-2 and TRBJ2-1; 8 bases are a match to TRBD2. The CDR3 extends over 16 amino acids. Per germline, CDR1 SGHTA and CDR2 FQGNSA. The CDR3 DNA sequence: TGTGCCAGCAGCTTAGCCGGGGGGGCCGTTTACAATGGGCAGTTCTTC. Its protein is CASSLAGGAVYNGQFF.

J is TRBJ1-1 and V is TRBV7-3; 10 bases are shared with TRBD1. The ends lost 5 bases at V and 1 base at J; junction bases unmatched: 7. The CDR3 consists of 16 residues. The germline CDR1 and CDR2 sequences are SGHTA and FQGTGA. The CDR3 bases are TGTGCCAGCAGCGAGACAGGGGGCGCAGGGAACACTGAAGCTTTCTTT. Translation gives CASSETGGAGNTEAFF.

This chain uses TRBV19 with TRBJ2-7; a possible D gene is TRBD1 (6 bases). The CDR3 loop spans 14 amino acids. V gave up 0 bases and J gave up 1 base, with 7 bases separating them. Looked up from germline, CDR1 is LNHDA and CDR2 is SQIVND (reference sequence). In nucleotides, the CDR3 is TGTGCCAGTAGTATAGACAGGGGATCCTACGAGCAGTACTTC. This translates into CASSIDRGSYEQYF.

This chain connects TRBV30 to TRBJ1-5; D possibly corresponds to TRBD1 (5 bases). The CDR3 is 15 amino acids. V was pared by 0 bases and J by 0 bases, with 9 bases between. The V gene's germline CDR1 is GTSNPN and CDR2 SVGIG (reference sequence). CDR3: CAWSVGQGSNQPQHF. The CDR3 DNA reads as TGTGCCTGGAGTGTAGGGCAGGGTAGCAATCAGCCCCAGCATTTT.

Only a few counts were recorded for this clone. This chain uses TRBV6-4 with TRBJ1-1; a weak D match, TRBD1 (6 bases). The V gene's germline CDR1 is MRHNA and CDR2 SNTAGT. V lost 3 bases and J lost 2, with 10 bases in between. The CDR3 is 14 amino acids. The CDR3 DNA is TGTGCCAGCAGTGAAGGGGACACCAACACTGAAGCTTTCTTT. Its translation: CASSEGDTNTEAFF.

CDR3 nucleotide sequence: TGCAGCGCCCTGGGGGAGGGATACTCTGGAAACACCATATATTTT. Amino acid sequence: CSALGEGYSGNTIYF. V usage is TRBV29-1 and J usage is TRBJ1-3; perhaps TRBD1 as D (5 bases). This CDR3 contains 15 residues. V shed 7 bases and J shed 0 bases, with 16 bases lying between them. CDR1 is SQVTM, CDR2 ANQGSEA, per germline.

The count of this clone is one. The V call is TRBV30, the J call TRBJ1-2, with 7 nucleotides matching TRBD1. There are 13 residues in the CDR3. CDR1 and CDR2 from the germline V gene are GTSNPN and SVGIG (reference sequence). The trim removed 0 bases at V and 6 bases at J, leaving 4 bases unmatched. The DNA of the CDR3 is TGTGCCTGGAGTGTACACACAGGGGATGGCTACACCTTC. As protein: CAWSVHTGDGYTF.

CDR3 in amino acids: CASSLAGARTEAFF. The CDR3 region has the DNA TGTGCCAGCAGCTTAGCAGGGGCGCGAACTGAAGCTTTCTTT. The chain links TRBV13 to TRBJ1-1; D possibly corresponds to TRBD1 (6 bases). CDR3 size: 14 residues. V lost 1 base to trimming and J lost 5 bases, with 11 bases between them. Germline V CDR1 and CDR2: PRHDT, FYEKMQ (reference sequence).